This TCR beta chain emerged from a study of regulatory T cells in long-lasting Graves disease. The authors built TCR beta libraries using iRepertoire HTBI primers and Arm-PCR of CDR3 regions. TCRdb reanalysed the multiplex PCR reads using MiXCR and keeps one entry per CDR3 protein. The top ten hold 25% to 35% of the sample, which has some 370,000 distinct CDR3 sequences, less than 30% seen once. From germline, CDR1 is SEHNR and CDR2 FQNEAQ (reference sequence). This CDR3 has 15 amino acids. V lost 5 bases and J lost 6; bases outside the gene matches: 10. Study outcomes and limitations: With a small sample size, accuracy may have been reduced.

Time point defined: persistent/refractory GD, antithyroid drugs over 5 years with positive TRAb. Isolated PBMC RNA provided the starting material for the TCR library. Remarks on this clonotype: Its antigen is unknown.

The specimen was peripheral blood mononuclear cells (PBMCs), collected when the disease was refractory, from a patient treated with antithyroid drugs. The TCR was taken from a woman in her forties with Graves disease. The rearrangement joins TRBV7-9 to TRBJ1-5; 7 bases align to TRBD1. The chain's CDR3 is CASSPSQQGSQPQHF. In DNA form, the CDR3 reads TGTGCCAGCAGCCCGTCCCAACAGGGGAGTCAGCCCCAGCATTTT. Using reference TRBV7-9 and TRBJ1-5 for the parts outside the CDR3, the full variable domain is DTGVSQNPRHKITKRGQNVTFRCDPISEHNRLYWYRQTLGQGPEFLTYFQNEAQLEKSRLLSDRFSAERPKGSFSTLEIQRTEQGDSAMYLCASSPSQQGSQPQHFGDGTRLSIL.